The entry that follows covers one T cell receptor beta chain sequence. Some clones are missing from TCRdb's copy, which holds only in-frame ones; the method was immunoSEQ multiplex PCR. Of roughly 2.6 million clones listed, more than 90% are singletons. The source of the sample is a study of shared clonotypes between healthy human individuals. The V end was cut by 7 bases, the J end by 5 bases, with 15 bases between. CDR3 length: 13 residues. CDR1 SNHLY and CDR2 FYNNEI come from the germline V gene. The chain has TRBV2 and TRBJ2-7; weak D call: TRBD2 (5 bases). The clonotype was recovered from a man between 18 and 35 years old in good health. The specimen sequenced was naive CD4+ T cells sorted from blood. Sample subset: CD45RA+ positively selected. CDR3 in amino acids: CASMRDLGNEQYF. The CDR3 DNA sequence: TGTGCCAGCATGAGGGATCTTGGGAACGAGCAGTACTTC.